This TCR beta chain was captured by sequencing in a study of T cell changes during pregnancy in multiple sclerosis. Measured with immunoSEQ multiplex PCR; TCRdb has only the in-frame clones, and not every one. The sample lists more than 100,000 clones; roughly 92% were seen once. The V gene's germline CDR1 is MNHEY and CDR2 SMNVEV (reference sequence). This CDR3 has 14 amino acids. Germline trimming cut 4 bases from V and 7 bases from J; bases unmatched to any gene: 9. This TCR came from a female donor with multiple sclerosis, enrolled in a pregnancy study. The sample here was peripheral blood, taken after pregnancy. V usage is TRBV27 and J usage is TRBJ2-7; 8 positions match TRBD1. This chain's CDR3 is CASSYTDREGEQYF. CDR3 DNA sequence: TGTGCCAGCAGTTACACGGACAGGGAAGGGGAGCAGTACTTC.